The rows below give T cell receptor beta chains drawn from one sample of a study of blood T cells in healthy people across ages. TCRdb itself ran the 5' RACE reads through MiXCR, one entry per CDR3 protein. The repertoire has around 1,500,000 distinct CDR3 sequences, 28% of them found once; the top ten carry about 7.7%. Sample: blood. The receptors here all came from a young woman in good health. CDR3s include the opening cysteine and the closing phenylalanine or tryptophan. D genes are given only for firm matches. Where a row states a size, it is once, few, many or the class of an expanded clone; other rows omit it.

clone size	D gene	J gene	V gene	CDR3 protein	CDR3 DNA
few	-	TRBJ2-7	TRBV27	CASSLSGQYSYEQYF	TGTGCCAGCAGTTTATCCGGACAGTACTCCTACGAGCAGTACTTC
-	TRBD2	TRBJ2-7	TRBV11-2	CATKGPSGRNEQYF	TGTGCCACGAAAGGCCCTAGCGGGAGGAACGAGCAGTACTTC
-	-	TRBJ2-7	TRBV20-1	CSLPGYYEQYF	TGCAGCTTACCGGGATACTACGAGCAGTACTTC
few	-	TRBJ2-1	TRBV12-5	CASGLTSLYNEQFF	TGTGCTAGTGGTTTGACCTCACTGTACAATGAGCAGTTCTTC
many	-	TRBJ2-7	TRBV10-3	CAISESGHTYEQYF	TGTGCCATCAGTGAGTCGGGGCACACCTACGAGCAGTACTTC
-	-	TRBJ1-1	TRBV6-6	CASSYGLGPSMNTEAFF	TGTGCCAGCAGTTACGGGCTGGGTCCTTCGATGAACACTGAAGCTTTCTTT
many	TRBD1	TRBJ2-5	TRBV7-9	CASSSTGGLKTQYF	TGTGCCAGCAGCTCCACAGGGGGCCTGAAGACCCAGTACTTC
-	-	TRBJ2-7	TRBV5-6	CASGLSGTVGYEQYF	TGTGCCAGCGGACTGTCCGGGACGGTGGGTTACGAGCAGTACTTC
-	-	TRBJ2-2	TRBV6-2/TRBV6-3	CASCSTNTGELFF	TGTGCCAGCTGTTCGACGAACACCGGGGAGCTGTTTTTT
many	TRBD1	TRBJ1-2	TRBV7-9	CASSHSWTGGRNLGYGYTF	TGTGCCAGCAGCCATAGCTGGACAGGGGGCAGGAATTTGGGCTATGGCTACACCTTC
few	TRBD1	TRBJ2-7	TRBV15	CATSGEMQGAQSEQYF	TGTGCCACCAGCGGAGAGATGCAGGGGGCGCAGAGCGAGCAGTACTTC
-	-	TRBJ1-2	TRBV5-1	CASSADPTYGYTF	TGCGCCAGCAGCGCCGACCCCACCTATGGCTACACCTTC
few	-	TRBJ2-1	TRBV7-2	CASSPDVVHNEQFF	TGTGCCAGCAGCCCAGATGTGGTCCACAATGAGCAGTTCTTC